The T cell receptor (beta chain) under discussion was sequenced for a study of Ad26.COV2.S vaccination and SARS-CoV-2 variants. This CDR3 is 15 amino acids long. Germline CDR1 MNHEY, CDR2 SVGAGI. V shed 8 bases and J shed 1 base, with 12 bases lying between them. Data came from immunoSEQ multiplex PCR; TCRdb stores just in-frame clones and leaves some out. The table has around 380,000 clones, around 85% seen once. Treatment denoted: some 20 received Ad26.COV2.S at low or high dose, single or two shots; 5 received placebo; per-sample allocation not given. Sampling happened 63 days after the first vaccine or placebo injection.

The sequencing here drew on peripheral blood, taken in a trial of Ad26.COV2.S vaccine versus placebo. The chain has TRBV6-5 and TRBJ1-6; TRBD1 might be the D (5 bases). This sequence was found in a person between 18 and 60 years old who received the Ad26.COV2.S COVID-19 vaccine or a placebo. CDR3 sequence: CASGGTTSYNSPLHF. CDR3 in DNA: TGTGCCAGCGGGGGGACCACTTCCTATAATTCACCCCTCCACTTT.